This note documents a single T cell receptor beta chain sequence. Its specific antigen is unknown. There are no base qualities to consult, and no much larger clone falls within one base. The data were obtained in a study of T-cell reconstitution after alpha-beta-depleted transplantation in children (dated by TCRdb to the mid-2010s). The study in broad terms: The study quantitatively tracked T-cell immune reconstitution after TCRalphabeta/CD19-depleted allogeneic hematopoietic cell transplantation in children using TCR repertoire profiling. The research as a whole found: In some patients, the high TCRbeta diversity seen at day 60 was put down to recipient T cells and intrathymic progenitors that had survived conditioning. Over the following months the frequencies of hyperexpanded clones went down, and after one year T-cell counts and TCRbeta diversity were mostly credited to newly produced T cells. The apparently early recovery of alphabetaT-cell counts about two months after transplant reportedly depended on only several hundred rapidly expanded clones that came from non-depleted graft cells.

The library was made by PCR. Sequencing was carried out with an Illumina HiSeq 2500. To normalize quantification of the TCRbeta repertoire, the TCR libraries were built with molecular barcoding that relied on unique molecular identifiers. The raw public reads went through TCRdb reprocessing: fastp at Q25, MiXCR clone calling, in-frame beta chains kept. Identical CDR3 protein sequences are pooled into one entry, listed with their most common genes and DNA. The sample profile shows around 300,000 distinct CDR3 sequences; about a quarter of them were found once. The ten top clones hold around 9.9% of the sample. The CDR3 starts with the cysteine, ends with the phenylalanine, and has 15 residues. Only the CDR3 DNA stays, 45 bases, in frame from base 1. Trimming removed 4 bases from V and 0 bases from J; the gene matches leave 3 bases unexplained. In the germline V gene, CDR1 corresponds to SGHTA and CDR2 to FQGTGA.

The sample's treatment or condition, from its label and the paper: allogeneic hematopoietic cell transplantation with graft depleted of TCRalphabeta T cells and CD19 B cells. Transplant recipients were children who received TCRalphabeta/CD19-depleted allogeneic hematopoietic cell grafts. The sequence joins TRBV7-3 to TRBJ2-3; 8 bases in the junction line up with TRBD2. This material consisted of PBMCs, mostly from graft donor cells, taken 180 days after TCRalphabeta/CD19-depleted stem cell transplant. This receptor was taken from a male patient between 5 and 17 years old who had a stem cell transplant for acute lymphoblastic leukemia, so the T cells may come from the graft donor. The DNA reads as follows: TGTGCCAGCAGCTGGGGACTAGAGAGCACAGATACGCAGTATTTT. It specifies CASSWGLESTDTQYF. The full variable domain, with segments outside the CDR3 supplied by the reference TRBV7-3 and TRBJ2-3 proteins, appears as GAGVSQTPSNKVTEKGKYVELRCDPISGHTALYWYRQSLGQGPEFLIYFQGTGAADDSGLPNDRFFAVRPEGSVSTLKIQRTERGDSAVYLCASSWGLESTDTQYFGPGTRLTVL.